The rows below give T cell receptor beta chains drawn from one sample of a study of T cell changes during pregnancy in multiple sclerosis. Libraries were prepared by immunoSEQ multiplex PCR; TCRdb keeps only in-frame clonotypes and omits some of them. The sample lists roughly 70,000 clones, 90% occurring once. The input for sequencing was peripheral blood, taken in the third trimester of pregnancy. The receptors originated from a female donor with multiple sclerosis, enrolled in a pregnancy study. Each CDR3 is given with its conserved first and last residue. The order of the fields is D gene, V gene, clone size, J gene, CDR3 protein, CDR3 DNA. The D gene is left open where the match is weak. Rows may omit the clone size; those that give it use once, few, many or a size class.

d_gene: NA; v_gene: TRBV2; abundance: NA; j_gene: TRBJ1-2; CDR3aa: CASRAQAAFDYGYTF; CDR3nt: TGTGCCAGCAGGGCACAGGCCGCCTTTGACTATGGCTACACCTTC
d_gene: TRBD2; v_gene: TRBV10-1; abundance: once; j_gene: TRBJ2-2; CDR3aa: CASSSLAGGTGELFF; CDR3nt: TGCGCCAGCAGTAGTCTAGCGGGCGGTACCGGGGAGCTGTTTTTT
d_gene: NA; v_gene: TRBV4-3; abundance: NA; j_gene: TRBJ1-1; CDR3aa: CASSQDSYRQGGNTEAFF; CDR3nt: TGCGCCAGCAGCCAAGATAGCTACAGGCAGGGTGGGAACACTGAAGCTTTCTTT
d_gene: TRBD2; v_gene: TRBV11-2; abundance: NA; j_gene: TRBJ2-7; CDR3aa: CASSLARLAVTEQYF; CDR3nt: TGTGCCAGCAGCTTAGCCAGACTAGCCGTTACAGAGCAGTACTTC
d_gene: TRBD2; v_gene: TRBV30; abundance: NA; j_gene: TRBJ2-2; CDR3aa: CAWTIGLAGIGELFF; CDR3nt: TGTGCCTGGACCATTGGACTAGCGGGGATCGGGGAGCTGTTTTTT
d_gene: NA; v_gene: TRBV6-5; abundance: NA; j_gene: TRBJ2-7; CDR3aa: CASSRTGNPAYEQYF; CDR3nt: TGTGCCAGCAGTCGTACAGGGAATCCCGCCTACGAGCAGTACTTC
d_gene: TRBD2; v_gene: TRBV5-3; abundance: NA; j_gene: TRBJ2-1; CDR3aa: CARSRTSCNEQFF; CDR3nt: TGTGCCAGAAGCAGGACTAGCTGCAATGAGCAGTTCTTC
d_gene: NA; v_gene: TRBV5-1; abundance: NA; j_gene: TRBJ2-5; CDR3aa: CASRITSTQETQYF; CDR3nt: TGCGCCAGCAGGATTACTAGTACTCAAGAGACCCAGTACTTC
d_gene: TRBD2; v_gene: TRBV5-1; abundance: NA; j_gene: TRBJ2-3; CDR3aa: CASSYGLAGIDTQYF; CDR3nt: TGCGCCAGCAGCTACGGACTAGCGGGGATAGATACGCAGTATTTT
d_gene: NA; v_gene: TRBV5-4; abundance: NA; j_gene: TRBJ2-1; CDR3aa: CASSLDPGEGNEQFF; CDR3nt: TGTGCCAGCAGCTTGGATCCGGGAGAGGGCAATGAGCAGTTCTTC
d_gene: TRBD1; v_gene: TRBV7-9; abundance: NA; j_gene: TRBJ2-7; CDR3aa: CASSRQGQGYHEQYF; CDR3nt: TGTGCCAGCAGCCGGCAGGGACAGGGATACCACGAGCAGTACTTC
d_gene: TRBD2; v_gene: TRBV30; abundance: NA; j_gene: TRBJ2-3; CDR3aa: CAWSLTRTSGGMDTQYF; CDR3nt: TGTGCCTGGAGTTTGACTCGCACTAGCGGGGGCATGGATACGCAGTATTTT
d_gene: NA; v_gene: TRBV7-9; abundance: NA; j_gene: TRBJ1-2; CDR3aa: CASSLVPTEAGYTF; CDR3nt: TGTGCCAGCAGCTTAGTCCCTACAGAAGCTGGCTACACCTTC
d_gene: NA; v_gene: TRBV5-1; abundance: once; j_gene: TRBJ2-2; CDR3aa: CASSLQGTQNTGELFF; CDR3nt: TGCGCCAGCAGCCTCCAGGGTACCCAGAACACCGGGGAGCTGTTTTTT
d_gene: NA; v_gene: TRBV6-6; abundance: NA; j_gene: TRBJ2-3; CDR3aa: CASTGGTDTQYF; CDR3nt: TGTGCCAGCACCGGGGGCACAGATACGCAGTATTTT
d_gene: NA; v_gene: TRBV10-3; abundance: NA; j_gene: TRBJ1-2; CDR3aa: CAIRPFEGGYGYTF; CDR3nt: TGTGCCATCAGACCCTTTGAAGGGGGCTATGGCTACACCTTC
d_gene: NA; v_gene: TRBV4-1; abundance: NA; j_gene: TRBJ2-1; CDR3aa: CASSQDLWRPVPNEQFF; CDR3nt: TGCGCCAGCAGCCAAGATTTATGGCGGCCCGTCCCCAATGAGCAGTTCTTC
d_gene: TRBD2; v_gene: TRBV2; abundance: NA; j_gene: TRBJ2-7; CDR3aa: CASKTSGRAVSDF; CDR3nt: TGTGCCAGCAAGACTAGCGGGAGGGCCGTTTCAGACTTC